A single T cell receptor beta chain is shown here with its context. This sample was included in a study of control samples from healthy donors and cancer patients. Data came from immunoSEQ multiplex PCR; TCRdb stores just in-frame clones and leaves some out. The table shows around 230,000 clones, with around 94% occurring only once. CDR3 length: 15 residues. Germline-derived CDR1 and CDR2 are SGHVS and FQNEAQ. Trimming cost V 7 bases and J 0 bases, with 13 bases left between them. Material: blood. The clonotype was recovered from a man aged 45 to 65 in good health. The chain combines TRBV7-8 with TRBJ1-3; D may be TRBD1 (6 bases). DNA for the CDR3: TGTGCCAGCACTCTCACAGGGCCCTCTGGAAACACCATATATTTT. Encoded protein: CASTLTGPSGNTIYF.